This entry lists 32 T cell receptor beta chains sequenced from one sample in a study of cytomegalovirus exposure and HLA in healthy donors. The repertoire was sequenced with immunoSEQ multiplex PCR; TCRdb's copy has only in-frame clones and lacks some. Of 99,000 or so clones in the sample, roughly nine tenths were seen once. Sequencing was carried out using PBMCs. These receptors came from a young woman in good health and CMV-seropositive.

The gene calls are TRBV5-1 and TRBJ1-6; 10 nucleotides align to TRBD1. This CDR3 has 15 amino acids. J lost 6 bases, V lost 7 bases, and 7 bases had no gene match. Germline CDR1 and CDR2: SGHRS and YFSETQ. Here the CDR3 reads CASQTGTGANSPLHF. For the CDR3, the DNA is TGCGCCAGCCAGACCGGGACAGGGGCTAATTCACCCCTCCACTTT.

This chain joins TRBV5-1 and TRBJ1-6; D is perhaps TRBD1 (6 bases). The CDR3 covers 14 residues. CDR1 SGHRS and CDR2 YFSETQ come from the germline V gene. Trimming removed 4 bases from V and 8 bases from J, with 13 bases in between. The CDR3 region is CASSQRGGDSPLHF. The CDR3 coding sequence is TGCGCCAGCAGCCAGCGAGGGGGGGATTCACCCCTCCACTTT.

The rearrangement uses TRBV6-5 and TRBJ2-7, with 10 nucleotides matching TRBD2. Germline CDR1 MNHEY, CDR2 SVGAGI. This CDR3 is built from 14 residues. The V gene end was trimmed by 5 bases and the J gene end by 2 bases; junction bases not matched to a gene: 3. The CDR3 region is CASSKTSGAYEQYF. The CDR3, as DNA: TGTGCCAGCAGTAAAACTAGCGGGGCCTACGAGCAGTACTTC.

The CDR3 here is CASSYAGGADTQYF. Here the CDR3 DNA reads TGTGCCAGCAGTTACGCCGGAGGGGCAGATACGCAGTATTTT. This chain links TRBV6-5 with TRBJ2-3; the D gene is possibly TRBD2 (6 bases). Germline-derived CDR1 and CDR2 are MNHEY and SVGAGI. The CDR3 is 14 amino acids. The V end was cut by 2 bases, the J end by 4 bases, with 10 bases between.

This chain joins TRBV6-1 and TRBJ2-3, with TRBD2 matching 8 bases. V shed 8 bases, J shed 2 bases, and the junction held 9 bases outside the gene matches. Germline V gene data show CDR1 as MNHNS and CDR2 as SASEGT. CDR3 length: 15 residues. In DNA, the CDR3 is TGTGCCAGCTACCGGGGGGGGCCCTTCACAGATACGCAGTATTTT. Encoded protein: CASYRGGPFTDTQYF.

This rearrangement joins TRBV28 to TRBJ1-5; D is uncertain. This CDR3 region has 12 residues. The V gene's germline CDR1 is MDHEN and CDR2 SYDVKM. V gave up 4 bases and J gave up 7 bases, with 8 bases separating them. DNA for the CDR3: TGTGCCAGCAGTTCCTCGTTGCAGCCCCAGCATTTT. Its translation: CASSSSLQPQHF.

The chain combines TRBV28 with TRBJ1-1, with D hard to call. Per germline, CDR1 MDHEN and CDR2 SYDVKM. The CDR3 covers 16 residues. Trimming took off 6 bases at V and 1 base at J, with 18 bases between the two ends. This CDR3 reads CASSSAESGPNTEAFF. As DNA, the CDR3 is TGTGCCAGCAGCTCGGCCGAGAGCGGACCGAACACTGAAGCTTTCTTT.

The chain recombines TRBV4-1 with TRBJ1-5; perhaps TRBD1 as D (6 bases). CDR3 length: 16 residues. Trimming took off 2 bases at V and 1 base at J, with 12 bases between the two ends. CDR1 and CDR2 (germline): MGHRA, YSYEKL. The CDR3 DNA is TGCGCCAGCAGCCAACTCTACAGGGTAAGCAATCAGCCCCAGCATTTT. As protein: CASSQLYRVSNQPQHF.

The chain joins TRBV28 to TRBJ2-5, with a tentative D call TRBD1 (7 bases). Germline lookup yields CDR1 MDHEN and CDR2 SYDVKM. V lost 5 bases to trimming and J lost 3 bases, with 13 bases between them. This CDR3 is 14 amino acids long. CDR3 loop: CASSQTGEEETQYF. CDR3 bases: TGTGCCAGCAGTCAAACAGGGGAGGAAGAGACCCAGTACTTC.

This clone was recorded many times. The chain carries TRBV30 and TRBJ2-5; maybe TRBD1 (5 bases). The length of the CDR3 is 15 residues. Germline V CDR1 and CDR2: GTSNPN, SVGIG (reference sequence). V lost 0 bases to trimming and J lost 1 base, with 12 bases between them. In nucleotides, the CDR3 is TGTGCCTGGAGTGTAGGGGCAAAAATCCAAGAGACCCAGTACTTC. Its protein is CAWSVGAKIQETQYF.

The chain joins TRBV4-1 to TRBJ2-3, with TRBD1 matching 9 bases. The ends lost 0 bases at V and 3 bases at J; junction bases unmatched: 10. The CDR3 extends over 18 amino acids. Germline assignment: CDR1 MGHRA and CDR2 YSYEKL. In DNA, the CDR3 is TGCGCCAGCAGCCAAGATGGACAGGGGTACGGAGCTACAGATACGCAGTATTTT. Translation: CASSQDGQGYGATDTQYF.

This chain joins TRBV9 and TRBJ1-2; 8 bases line up with TRBD1. The CDR3 has 15 amino acids. The V and J ends lost 3 bases and 6 bases, in that order; junction bases with no gene match: 10. The V gene's germline CDR1 is SGDLS and CDR2 YYNGEE. DNA for the CDR3: TGTGCCAGCAGCGCCGAGACAGGGGAATTGGATGGCTACACCTTC. It translates to CASSAETGELDGYTF.

The V and J genes are TRBV6-1 and TRBJ1-2, with D tentatively TRBD1 (5 bases). Looked up from germline, CDR1 is MNHNS and CDR2 is SASEGT. V was cut by 6 bases and J by 7 bases, with 21 bases left in between. This CDR3 region has 15 residues. The DNA for the CDR3 is TGTGCCAGCAGGAGCCGGGCCCCAGGGTCCCTTGGCTACACCTTC. The encoded protein is CASRSRAPGSLGYTF.

This chain joins TRBV2 and TRBJ2-4, with D possibly being TRBD1 (5 bases). There are 11 residues in the CDR3. Germline CDR1 is SNHLY and CDR2 is FYNNEI. With 6 bases removed from V and 7 bases from J, the gap between germline ends came to 7 bases. As DNA, the CDR3 is TGTGCCAGCAGAGGGGTTAACATTCAGTACTTC. Protein: CASRGVNIQYF. Variable domain in full (rest from reference TRBV2 and TRBJ2-4): EPEVTQTPSHQVTQMGQEVILRCVPISNHLYFYWYRQILGQKVEFLVSFYNNEISEKSEIFDDQFSVERPDGSNFTLKIRSTKLEDSAMYFCASRGVNIQYFGAGTRLSVL.

The rearrangement uses TRBV28 and TRBJ2-2; 8 bases map to TRBD2. The V gene end was trimmed by 1 base and the J gene end by 5 bases; junction bases not matched to a gene: 9. This CDR3 is built from 17 residues. The germline gives CDR1 MDHEN, CDR2 SYDVKM. The CDR3 nucleotides are TGTGCCAGCAGTTTATTTATCGGGAGGGCCGGTACCGGGGAGCTGTTTTTT. Translating gives CASSLFIGRAGTGELFF.

The CDR3 nucleotides read TGTGCCACCAGCAGAGCCATCGGGAGTTATAATGAAAAACTGTTTTTT. Translated: CATSRAIGSYNEKLFF. The chain combines TRBV15 with TRBJ1-4, with D unresolved. V was cut by 1 base and J by 4 bases, with 13 bases left in between. CDR1 is LNHNV, CDR2 YYDKDF, per germline (reference sequence). CDR3 size: 16 residues.

A single count supports this clone. The V and J genes are TRBV21-1 and TRBJ2-2; the table names TRBD2, a call not compared with the DNA. TRBV21-1 is recorded as a pseudogene. The length of the CDR3 is 18 residues. The CDR3 here is CASSLPRSGRANTGELFF. The CDR3 DNA reads TGTGCCAGCAGCCTTCCCCGTAGCGGGAGGGCCAACACCGGGGAGCTGTTTTTT.

The rearrangement joins TRBV2 to TRBJ2-2; 8 nucleotides match TRBD1. The CDR3 loop spans 15 amino acids. Germline values: CDR1 SNHLY, CDR2 FYNNEI. V was pared by 8 bases and J by 4 bases, with 9 bases of the junction left unmatched. CDR3: CASSGTGGFTGELFF. CDR3 in DNA: TGTGCCAGCTCCGGAACAGGGGGATTCACCGGGGAGCTGTTTTTT.

This clone was observed once. The genes are TRBV4-1 and TRBJ2-2; TRBD1 agrees at 7 bases. Losses at the gene ends were 4 bases for V and 2 bases for J; bases not matched to a gene: 7. This CDR3 region has 16 residues. The germline V gene has CDR1 MGHRA and CDR2 YSYEKL. CDR3 sequence (DNA): TGCGCCAGCAGCCCCGGGACAGCCCTTAACACCGGGGAGCTGTTTTTT. Protein sequence: CASSPGTALNTGELFF.

The chain is built from TRBV5-8 and TRBJ1-5; 10 bases are shared with TRBD1. The CDR3 runs to 15 residues. Germline V CDR1 and CDR2: SGHTS, YDEGEE. The junction had 1 base not matched to a gene; V was cut back by 3 bases and J by 1 base. CDR3 region: CASSWDRGSNQPQHF. For the CDR3, the DNA is TGTGCCAGCAGCTGGGACAGGGGAAGCAATCAGCCCCAGCATTTT.

V and J are TRBV7-3 and TRBJ2-3; 8 bases match TRBD2. CDR1 and CDR2 from the germline V gene are SGHTA and FQGTGA. This CDR3 has 17 amino acids. J lost 1 base, V lost 5 bases, and 11 bases had no gene match. The CDR3 reads CASSPWGLEIRTDTQYF. CDR3 nucleotide sequence: TGTGCCAGCAGCCCATGGGGACTAGAGATCCGCACAGATACGCAGTATTTT.

This chain joins TRBV11-3 and TRBJ2-3; D possibly corresponds to TRBD2 (5 bases). CDR1 is SGHNT, CDR2 YENEEA, per germline. Trimming took 1 base from V and 6 from J, leaving 8 bases between them. The CDR3 totals 13 residues. CDR3 sequence: CASSLGGRDTQYF. The CDR3 bases are TGTGCCAGCAGCTTAGGAGGGCGGGATACGCAGTATTTT.

This chain joins TRBV6-5 and TRBJ1-1, with 8 bases aligning to TRBD1. The V gene's germline CDR1 is MNHEY and CDR2 SVGAGI. The V and J ends lost 6 bases and 1 base, in that order; junction bases with no gene match: 4. The CDR3 has 14 residues. Written as DNA, the CDR3 is TGTGCCAGCAGCAAACAGGGGGGGAACACTGAAGCTTTCTTT. It yields the protein CASSKQGGNTEAFF.

V gene TRBV6-6 combines with J gene TRBJ2-7; 8 positions agree with TRBD1. This CDR3 spans 16 amino acids. Germline CDR1 reads MNHNY; CDR2 reads SVGAGI (reference sequence). V was pared by 2 bases and J by 5 bases, with 11 bases of the junction left unmatched. The DNA of the CDR3 is TGTGCCAGCAGTTACCCCACCGGACAGGGCGGGCACGAGCAGTACTTC. It specifies CASSYPTGQGGHEQYF.

V gene TRBV5-4 combines with J gene TRBJ2-5; TRBD2 is a possible D gene (5 bases). This CDR3 spans 15 amino acids. Trimming removed 4 bases from V and 5 bases from J, with 18 bases in between. CDR1 and CDR2 (germline): SGHNT, YYREEE (reference sequence). CDR3 in amino acids: CASSRNSDPGETQYF. The CDR3 DNA follows: TGTGCCAGCAGCCGAAATAGCGATCCGGGGGAGACCCAGTACTTC.

This sequence joins TRBV6-1 and TRBJ1-2; D gene uncertain. The V gene's germline CDR1 is MNHNS and CDR2 SASEGT. The V gene lost 7 bases and the J gene lost 7 bases, with 16 bases spanning the gap. CDR3 size: 13 residues. As DNA, the CDR3 is TGTGCCAGCACTACCGCCGCCGCGGGTGGCTACACCTTC. It is translated as CASTTAAAGGYTF.

CDR3 coding DNA: TGTGCCAGCTCACCAAGCGGGGATTACACAGATACGCAGTATTTT. Its protein product is CASSPSGDYTDTQYF. The chain is built from TRBV18 and TRBJ2-3, with TRBD2 matching 7 bases. Per germline, CDR1 KGHSH and CDR2 LQKENI. This CDR3 is 15 amino acids long. With 2 bases clipped from V and 2 bases from J, the junction kept 4 bases outside the gene matches.

The rearrangement joins TRBV6-1 to TRBJ1-6; TRBD1 agrees at 7 bases. Losses at the gene ends were 6 bases for V and 6 bases for J; bases not matched to a gene: 5. CDR1 is MNHNS and CDR2 is SASEGT in the germline V gene. The CDR3 extends over 14 amino acids. The CDR3 DNA is TGTGCCAGCAGGTCAACAGGGGTTAATTCACCCCTCCACTTT. It codes for CASRSTGVNSPLHF.

The V and J genes are TRBV4-2 and TRBJ2-1; 10 bases are a match to TRBD2. The V gene's germline CDR1 is LGHNA and CDR2 YNFKEQ. The CDR3 loop spans 19 amino acids. Trimming at V came to 1 base and at J to 5 bases, leaving 14 bases not matched to a gene. The CDR3 protein is CASSQASKPLAGVDNEQFF. In DNA form, the CDR3 reads TGTGCCAGCAGCCAAGCCTCCAAACCCCTAGCGGGGGTTGACAATGAGCAGTTCTTC.

This chain links TRBV9 with TRBJ2-7, with D possibly matching TRBD2 (7 bases). The CDR3 contains 18 residues. The ends were cut back, 3 bases at V and 3 bases at J, with 25 bases in the middle. Germline V gene lookup returns CDR1 SGDLS and CDR2 YYNGEE. CDR3 amino acids: CASSAQIHGGGGGYEQYF. The CDR3, as DNA: TGTGCCAGCAGCGCGCAGATCCACGGTGGGGGCGGGGGCTACGAGCAGTACTTC.

The chain has TRBV27 and TRBJ1-2; TRBD1 matches 10 bases. The CDR3 has 14 residues. The germline V gene has CDR1 MNHEY and CDR2 SMNVEV (reference sequence). V lost 6 bases, J lost 7 bases, and 8 bases stayed unmatched. The CDR3 DNA sequence: TGTGCCAGCAGCGTTGGGACAGGGGTATTTGGCTACACCTTC. It codes for CASSVGTGVFGYTF.

CDR3 residues: CASRPTGDYNSPLHF. The DNA for the CDR3 is TGCGCCAGCAGACCTACAGGGGACTATAATTCACCCCTCCACTTT. The rearrangement joins TRBV5-1 to TRBJ1-6, with TRBD1 matching over 7 bases. V was pared by 5 bases and J by 3 bases, with 5 bases of the junction left unmatched. Looked up from germline, CDR1 is SGHRS and CDR2 is YFSETQ. The length of the CDR3 is 15 residues.